This TCR beta chain was retrieved from a study of shared clonotypes between healthy human individuals. Study-level information: Donors had three CD4 naive, three CD4 memory, two CD8 naive and one CD8 memory plate apiece. Study-wide points: An expected dependence of interdonor clonotype sharing on sequencing depth was noted. Clonotype sharing across four donors was observed for around 5% of naive CD4 clonotypes.

CDR1 LNHDA and CDR2 SQIVND come from the germline V gene (reference sequence). The CDR3 covers 13 residues. Trimming shortened V by 5 bases and J by 1 base, and 9 bases separated the two germline ends. This clone was counted a single time. What it binds is unknown. Within the sample, other DNA sequences also encode this same CDR3. The repertoire was sequenced with immunoSEQ multiplex PCR; TCRdb's copy has only in-frame clones and lacks some. In the table there are some 2 million clones, over 85% of which are singletons. CD45RO-negative, CCR7-selected cells formed the naive CD8 fraction, which excluded terminally differentiated effector memory CD45RA+ cells.

This receptor was obtained from a young man in good health. Specimen: naive CD8+ T cells sorted from blood. This chain joins TRBV19 and TRBJ2-7; D might be TRBD1 or TRBD2, each matching 5 bases. The CDR3 DNA sequence: TGTGCCAGTAGTTCCGGGGCTTCCTACGAGCAGTACTTC. Residues: CASSSGASYEQYF.